The 3 T cell receptor beta chains below come from one sample, sequenced in a study of response to subunit inactivated influenza vaccine. TCRdb re-derived calls from the RT-PCR reads in MiXCR, one entry per CDR3 protein. The sample consists of some 800,000 distinct CDR3 sequences, less than 25% of them appearing once. The sequencing used PBMCs from blood, collected about 5 days after vaccination. The receptor source for this set is a man aged 50-59 years who received an inactivated influenza vaccine.

This clonotype came up a few times. The chain is built from TRBV20-1 and TRBJ1-1; no clear D gene. Trimming shortened V by 0 bases and J by 1 base, and 12 bases separated the two germline ends. CDR3 size: 15 residues. Germline values: CDR1 DFQATT, CDR2 SNEGSKA (reference sequence). In DNA form, the CDR3 reads TGCAGTGCTAGAGATCCGAGGCGAGGGAACACTGAAGCTTTCTTT. Protein: CSARDPRRGNTEAFF.

The genes are TRBV4-1 and TRBJ2-1; TRBD2 matches 10 bases. This CDR3 has 19 amino acids. Germline V CDR1 and CDR2: MGHRA, YSYEKL. Trimming took 0 bases from V and 8 from J; bases not matched to a gene: 16. This CDR3 is CASSQERSGRALGLDEQFF. The CDR3 DNA reads as TGCGCCAGCAGCCAAGAGAGAAGCGGGAGGGCCCTGGGCTTGGATGAGCAGTTCTTC.

The chain uses TRBV7-2 and TRBJ2-7; TRBD2 agrees at 7 bases. Germline V gene sequence: CDR1 SGHTA, CDR2 FQGNSA. V was clipped by 5 bases and J by 6 bases; unmatched bases: 13. CDR3 length equals 15 residues. Here the CDR3 DNA reads TGTGCCAGCAGCCTAGGCTCGCGGGGGTTCGGCGAGCAGTACTTC. Its protein is CASSLGSRGFGEQYF.